This T cell receptor (beta chain) was recovered during a study of blood T cell repertoires in COVID-19. Study-wide context: From T cells, B-cell-depleted T cells, or PBMCs came the material, which was cDNA or gDNA.

This clone showed up just a few times. In the authors' methods: Nucleated cell number was recorded as an estimate derived from reference gene primer amplification. Some clones are missing from TCRdb's copy, which holds only in-frame ones; the method was immunoSEQ multiplex PCR. V, J and clone size are taken as reported in that table, and D and trimming were inferred from the DNA itself. The sample includes roughly 130,000 clones, about four fifths of them seen just once. Sequencing was carried out using peripheral blood. This TCR was sampled from a woman aged 50 to 60 with acute or convalescent COVID-19.

CDR3 DNA sequence: TGCGCCAGCAGCCAAGTTACAGGGCTAAAATTGAGGACTGAAGCTTTCTTT. This codes for CASSQVTGLKLRTEAFF. J is TRBJ1-1 and V is TRBV4-1, with D maybe TRBD1 (6 bases). CDR1 is MGHRA and CDR2 is YSYEKL in the germline V gene. V was clipped by 1 base and J by 5 bases, with 20 bases between them. This CDR3 is built from 17 residues.